The next 10 T cell receptor beta chains were all read from a single sample in a study of blood T cell repertoires in COVID-19. Here immunoSEQ multiplex PCR was the method, and the copy in TCRdb shows in-frame clones only, minus some. The table shows fewer than 250,000 clones, with 70% to 85% occurring only once. Sequenced sample: peripheral blood. The source is a woman in her forties or fifties with acute or convalescent COVID-19.

CDR3 sequence reads: CASTPTRGQRSGNTIYF. The CDR3 coding sequence is TGTGCCAGCACCCCCACAAGGGGTCAACGGTCTGGAAACACCATATATTTT. J is TRBJ1-3 and V is TRBV28; TRBD1 is a possible D gene (5 bases). The CDR3 is made up of 17 amino acids. The ends were cut back, 7 bases at V and 1 base at J, with 20 bases in the middle. The germline gives CDR1 MDHEN, CDR2 SYDVKM.

The chain employs TRBV9 and TRBJ2-1; 7 nucleotides agree with TRBD2. This CDR3 contains 16 residues. The germline V gene encodes CDR1 SGDLS and CDR2 YYNGEE. The V and J ends lost 3 bases and 1 base, in that order; junction bases with no gene match: 7. The DNA for the CDR3 is TGTGCCAGCAGCGATCTCGGGGGGATATCCTACAATGAGCAGTTCTTC. It codes for CASSDLGGISYNEQFF.

This chain joins TRBV7-2 and TRBJ2-7; 8 bases fit TRBD2. The germline CDR1 and CDR2 sequences are SGHTA and FQGNSA. V shed 4 bases, J shed 6 bases, and the junction held 11 bases outside the gene matches. The CDR3 consists of 15 residues. CDR3 sequence reads: CASSSGLAEVFEQYF. The CDR3 region has the DNA TGTGCCAGCAGCTCTGGACTAGCAGAGGTTTTCGAGCAGTACTTC.

This chain joins TRBV28 and TRBJ2-4; 8 nucleotides match TRBD1. V lost 11 bases and J lost 0; bases outside the gene matches: 6. The germline gives CDR1 MDHEN, CDR2 SYDVKM. CDR3 length: 14 residues. CDR3 amino acids: CAVRTGLAKNIQYF. The CDR3 region has the DNA TGTGCCGTTCGGACAGGGCTAGCCAAAAACATTCAGTACTTC.

The genes are TRBV28 and TRBJ2-2; D is ambiguous. The CDR3 is made up of 11 amino acids. The V gene lost 10 bases and the J gene lost 6 bases, with 9 bases spanning the gap. Germline loops: CDR1 MDHEN, CDR2 SYDVKM. CDR3 in amino acids: CATQEAGELFF. In nucleotides, the CDR3 is TGTGCCACCCAAGAGGCCGGGGAGCTGTTTTTT.

This clone was found once. This chain uses TRBV6-5 with TRBJ2-6; perhaps TRBD2 as D (6 bases). Trimming shortened V by 2 bases and J by 4 bases, and 12 bases separated the two germline ends. CDR1 and CDR2 (germline): MNHEY, SVGAGI. The CDR3 spans 16 residues. CDR3 amino acids: CASSYAAGSGANVLTF. CDR3 bases: TGTGCCAGCAGTTACGCGGCGGGGTCAGGGGCCAACGTCCTGACTTTC.

This clone was detected a few times. This rearrangement joins TRBV29-1 to TRBJ1-2; D might be TRBD1 (6 bases). V was pared by 6 bases and J by 7 bases, with 21 bases between. This CDR3 contains 14 residues. Germline V gives CDR1 SQVTM, CDR2 ANQGSEA. The CDR3 nucleotides read TGCAGCGTAAGGGCGGGGGCGGGCCCTCTTGGCTACACCTTC. It translates to CSVRAGAGPLGYTF.

This clone was found a few times. This chain links TRBV30 with TRBJ1-5; TRBD1 matches 8 bases. This CDR3 is built from 13 residues. Germline CDR1 GTSNPN, CDR2 SVGIG (reference sequence). V lost 4 bases and J lost 10; bases outside the gene matches: 9. The CDR3 loop reads CAWTRTGTGPQHF. The CDR3 nucleotides read TGTGCCTGGACCCGGACAGGGACCGGACCCCAGCATTTT.

The chain links TRBV15 to TRBJ2-4, with 8 bases identical to TRBD2. CDR3 size: 17 residues. The ends lost 1 base at V and 2 bases at J; junction bases unmatched: 7. The germline V gene has CDR1 LNHNV and CDR2 YYDKDF (reference sequence). CDR3 in DNA: TGTGCCACCAGCAGAGTTCCTGTAGCGGGGCCCAAAAACATTCAGTACTTC. It specifies CATSRVPVAGPKNIQYF.

This chain uses TRBV18 with TRBJ1-1; TRBD1 might be the D (6 bases). CDR1 and CDR2 from the germline V gene are KGHSH and LQKENI. V was pared by 3 bases and J by 8 bases, with 13 bases between. The CDR3 is 13 residues long. As DNA, the CDR3 is TGTGCCAGCTCACCGGGGGGGCAGGGCGAAGCTTTCTTT. Its translation is CASSPGGQGEAFF.